Shown below are 20 T cell receptor beta chains from a single sample sequenced in a study of Tregs in tolerant kidney transplant recipients. Here immunoSEQ multiplex PCR was the method, and the copy in TCRdb shows in-frame clones only, minus some. This table holds 75,000 to 80,000 clones, more than 85% found once. This sample comprised Tregs from blood, obtained before the transplant. The receptors originated from a human donor who received a combined kidney and bone marrow transplant.

J is TRBJ2-7 and V is TRBV2, with 8 nucleotides matching TRBD2. Germline values: CDR1 SNHLY, CDR2 FYNNEI. CDR3 length: 18 amino acids. J lost 2 bases, V lost 6 bases, and 18 bases had no gene match. The CDR3 DNA sequence: TGTGCCAGCAGGGCGGGACTAGTTATTCTTCGGTCAACCTACGAGCAGTACTTC. Its protein is CASRAGLVILRSTYEQYF.

In this sample, this clone turned up a few times. This chain uses TRBV19 with TRBJ2-5; 7 nucleotides agree with TRBD1. CDR1 is LNHDA and CDR2 is SQIVND in the germline V gene (reference sequence). The CDR3 has 13 amino acids. With 3 bases clipped from V and 9 bases from J, the junction kept 7 bases outside the gene matches. The CDR3 region is CASSIDRERAQYF. CDR3 bases: TGTGCCAGTAGTATTGACAGGGAAAGAGCCCAGTACTTC.

This clone was counted only a few times. The V call is TRBV5-1, the J call TRBJ2-1, with D perhaps TRBD1 or TRBD2 (6 bases each). Trimming stripped 0 bases from V and 6 bases from J, with 13 bases between. Germline V lookup: CDR1 SGHRS, CDR2 YFSETQ. The CDR3 has 15 residues. CDR3 sequence reads: CASSLEGGRINEQFF. The CDR3 bases are TGCGCCAGCAGCTTGGAGGGGGGTCGGATCAATGAGCAGTTCTTC.

The chain carries TRBV28 and TRBJ2-5; TRBD1 matches at 7 bases. V trimming: 6 bases; J trimming: 7 bases; junction bases outside the gene matches: 17. CDR3 length: 16 residues. The germline V gene encodes CDR1 MDHEN and CDR2 SYDVKM. CDR3: CASSSLTGVPPPTQYF. The CDR3, as DNA: TGTGCCAGCAGCTCCCTTACAGGGGTCCCCCCCCCGACCCAGTACTTC.

There are a few counts of this clone. The rearrangement links TRBV10-3 to TRBJ2-2; D remains ambiguous. V lost 4 bases to trimming and J lost 3 bases, with 12 bases between them. CDR3 length: 15 residues. Germline CDR1 is ENHRY and CDR2 is SYGVKD. CDR3 in amino acids: CAISVLGSDTGELFF. The CDR3 nucleotides are TGTGCCATCAGTGTCCTCGGGTCAGACACCGGGGAGCTGTTTTTT.

The chain is built from TRBV7-6 and TRBJ1-2; D perhaps matches TRBD1 (6 bases). The CDR3 sequence is 15 residues long. Trimming pared 1 base from V and 4 bases from J, leaving 13 bases between. Germline lookup yields CDR1 SGHVS and CDR2 FNYEAQ. The CDR3 region has the DNA TGTGCCAGCAGCTTAGGGGCCGACAGGACCTATGGCTACACCTTC. It codes for CASSLGADRTYGYTF.

This clone showed up just a few times. The V and J genes are TRBV28 and TRBJ1-4; D unresolved. Germline CDR1 reads MDHEN; CDR2 reads SYDVKM. Between the trimmed V and J ends, which lost 1 base and 7 bases, there was a span of 4 bases. This CDR3 is 12 amino acids long. The CDR3 region has the DNA TGTGCCAGCAGTTTATTCAGTGAAAAACTGTTTTTT. It encodes CASSLFSEKLFF.

The J gene is TRBJ2-5, the V gene TRBV7-2; D is undetermined. There are 14 residues in the CDR3. Germline-derived CDR1 and CDR2 are SGHTA and FQGNSA. V gave up 6 bases and J gave up 5 bases, with 16 bases separating them. The CDR3 sequence: CASSYTLREETQYF. The CDR3, as DNA: TGTGCCAGCAGTTACACTCTCCGAGAGGAGACCCAGTACTTC.

A few counts support this clone. The CDR3 is CASSLDGGLNTEAFF. The DNA for the CDR3 is TGCGCCAGCAGCTTGGATGGGGGTTTGAACACTGAAGCTTTCTTT. The chain employs TRBV5-1 and TRBJ1-1; D might be TRBD1 (5 bases). The germline V and J ends were trimmed by 0 bases and 0 bases, with 9 bases remaining between them. The V gene's germline CDR1 is SGHRS and CDR2 YFSETQ. The CDR3 sequence is 15 residues long.

V is TRBV7-2 and J is TRBJ2-1; D is unresolved. Trimming removed 2 bases at V and 4 bases at J, with 6 bases between. The CDR3 length is 13 residues. Per germline, CDR1 SGHTA and CDR2 FQGNSA. Here the CDR3 reads CASSLFGYNEQFF. As DNA, the CDR3 is TGTGCCAGCAGCTTATTTGGGTACAATGAGCAGTTCTTC.

This clone was counted once. This chain connects TRBV7-9 to TRBJ2-1, with D perhaps matching TRBD2 (6 bases). The V end lost 6 bases, the J end lost 5 bases, and 14 bases lay between the germline ends. Looked up from germline, CDR1 is SEHNR and CDR2 is FQNEAQ (reference sequence). The CDR3 spans 14 residues. Here the CDR3 DNA reads TGTGCCAGCAGTCATTCCGGGACTCACAATGAGCAGTTCTTC. Amino acid sequence: CASSHSGTHNEQFF.

The chain is built from TRBV6-5 and TRBJ2-7; unclear D gene. V was shortened by 6 bases and J by 2 bases, with 11 bases between the two germline ends. Germline CDR1 is MNHEY and CDR2 is SVGAGI. The CDR3 sequence is 13 residues long. CDR3 nucleotide sequence: TGTGCCAGCAGCATGGCCTACACCTACGAGCAGTACTTC. Protein: CASSMAYTYEQYF.

The gene calls are TRBV19 and TRBJ2-7; TRBD2 matches 10 bases. This CDR3 is 15 amino acids long. Unmatched junction bases numbered 5, after V lost 6 bases and J lost 0 bases. Per germline, CDR1 LNHDA and CDR2 SQIVND (reference sequence). CDR3 bases: TGTGCCAGTAGAGGTGGGACTAGCGCCTCCTACGAGCAGTACTTC. Amino acids: CASRGGTSASYEQYF. Drawing the rest from reference TRBV19 and TRBJ2-7, the complete variable domain is DGGITQSPKYLFRKEGQNVTLSCEQNLNHDAMYWYRQDPGQGLRLIYYSQIVNDFQKGDIAEGYSVSREKKESFPLTVTSAQKNPTAFYLCASRGGTSASYEQYFGPGTRLTVT.

V and J are TRBV11-3 and TRBJ2-1; D is perhaps TRBD1 (7 bases). The CDR3 is 14 residues long. In germline, CDR1 is SGHNT, CDR2 YENEEA. Trimming pared 5 bases from V and 3 bases from J, leaving 11 bases between. The CDR3: CASSQGGIYNEQFF. For the CDR3, the DNA is TGTGCCAGCAGCCAGGGGGGAATCTACAATGAGCAGTTCTTC.

The chain has TRBV7-2 and TRBJ2-1; D is perhaps TRBD1 or TRBD2 (5 bases each). CDR1 and CDR2 from the germline V gene are SGHTA and FQGNSA. This CDR3 region has 14 residues. V was clipped by 3 bases and J by 6 bases, with 12 bases between them. CDR3 amino acids: CASSFGTIGNEQFF. In nucleotides, the CDR3 is TGTGCCAGCAGCTTTGGGACCATCGGCAATGAGCAGTTCTTC. The entire variable domain, with the rest obtained from reference TRBV7-2 and TRBJ2-1, is as follows: GAGVSQSPSNKVTEKGKDVELRCDPISGHTALYWYRQSLGQGLEFLIYFQGNSAPDKSGLPSDRFSAERTGGSVSTLTIQRTQQEDSAVYLCASSFGTIGNEQFFGPGTRLTVL.

This clone came up once. The chain links TRBV6-1 to TRBJ2-3, with D hard to call. Germline CDR1 and CDR2: MNHNS and SASEGT. CDR3 size: 16 residues. Between the trimmed V and J ends, which lost 2 bases and 2 bases, there was a span of 14 bases. The CDR3 sequence: CASSEIGTEITDTQYF. The CDR3 bases are TGTGCCAGCAGTGAAATTGGCACGGAGATCACAGATACGCAGTATTTT.

The J gene is TRBJ2-3, the V gene TRBV7-2, with 8 bases that match TRBD1. The CDR3 is 15 residues long. In germline, CDR1 is SGHTA, CDR2 FQGNSA. Trimming at V came to 1 base and at J to 5 bases, leaving 5 bases not matched to a gene. The CDR3 DNA follows: TGTGCCAGCAGCTTAGGGGGACAGGCTATAGATACGCAGTATTTT. Encoded protein: CASSLGGQAIDTQYF.

The gene calls are TRBV7-2 and TRBJ2-1, with a tentative D call TRBD2 (6 bases). The CDR3 has 13 residues. CDR1 and CDR2 from the germline V gene are SGHTA and FQGNSA. V lost 6 bases, J lost 5 bases, and 11 bases lay in between. CDR3: CASRTRDDNEQFF. CDR3 DNA: TGTGCCAGCAGGACTAGGGATGACAATGAGCAGTTCTTC.

This chain connects TRBV10-1 to TRBJ1-3, with D perhaps matching TRBD1 (6 bases). This CDR3 has 15 amino acids. Germline V gives CDR1 WNHNN, CDR2 SYGVQD (reference sequence). V lost 7 bases, J lost 4 bases, and 17 bases lay in between. DNA of the CDR3: TGCGCCAGCACCTCCGGGACAAGCGGGGGAAACACCATATATTTT. Translated: CASTSGTSGGNTIYF.

V usage is TRBV7-9 and J usage is TRBJ1-1; 10 nucleotides line up with TRBD1. Germline trimming cut 5 bases from V and 6 bases from J; bases unmatched to any gene: 9. Per germline, CDR1 SEHNR and CDR2 FQNEAQ (reference sequence). The CDR3 consists of 15 residues. CDR3 in DNA: TGTGCCAGCAGCCTCGACAGGGGGCGAAACGCTGAAGCTTTCTTT. As protein: CASSLDRGRNAEAFF.